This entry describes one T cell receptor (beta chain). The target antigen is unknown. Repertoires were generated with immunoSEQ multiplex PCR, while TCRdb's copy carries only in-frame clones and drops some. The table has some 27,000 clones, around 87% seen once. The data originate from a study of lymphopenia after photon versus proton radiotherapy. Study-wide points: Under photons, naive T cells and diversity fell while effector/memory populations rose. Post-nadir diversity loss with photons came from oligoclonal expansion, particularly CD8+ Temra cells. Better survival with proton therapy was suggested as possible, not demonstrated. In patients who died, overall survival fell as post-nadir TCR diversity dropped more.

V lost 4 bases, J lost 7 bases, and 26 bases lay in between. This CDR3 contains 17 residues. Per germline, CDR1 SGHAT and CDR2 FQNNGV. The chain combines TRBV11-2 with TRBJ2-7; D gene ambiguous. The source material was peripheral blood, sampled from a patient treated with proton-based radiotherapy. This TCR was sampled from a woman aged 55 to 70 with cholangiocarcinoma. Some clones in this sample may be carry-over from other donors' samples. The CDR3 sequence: CASSSITGLSPVGEQYF. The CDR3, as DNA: TGTGCCAGCAGCTCCATAACCGGGCTATCCCCGGTAGGGGAGCAGTACTTC.